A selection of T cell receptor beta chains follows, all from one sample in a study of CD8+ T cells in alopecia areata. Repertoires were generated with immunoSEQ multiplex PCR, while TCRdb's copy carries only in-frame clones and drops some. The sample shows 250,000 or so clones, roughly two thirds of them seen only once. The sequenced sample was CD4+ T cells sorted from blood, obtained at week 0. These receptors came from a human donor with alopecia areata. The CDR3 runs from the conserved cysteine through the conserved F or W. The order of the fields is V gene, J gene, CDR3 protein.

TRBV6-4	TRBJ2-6	CASSDSSSGANVLTF
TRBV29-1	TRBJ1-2	CSVLTGQGANYGYTF
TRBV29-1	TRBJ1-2	CSVRRDRDLYTF
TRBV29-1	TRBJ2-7	CSAGTGIYEQYF
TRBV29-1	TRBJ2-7	CSVRTGNFRQYF
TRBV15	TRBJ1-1	CATSNTNTEAFF
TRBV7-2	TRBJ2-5	CASIQSLWETQYF
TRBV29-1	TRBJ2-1	CSVRTDYNEQFF
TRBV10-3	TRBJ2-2	CATYSRTFTGELFF
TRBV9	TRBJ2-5	CASSVSGWGQETQYF
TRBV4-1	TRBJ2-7	CASSQDLGGAVYEQYF
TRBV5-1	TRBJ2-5	CASSLGISRETQYF
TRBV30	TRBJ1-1	CAWTRPRGAFF
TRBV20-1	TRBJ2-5	CSAKRGETQYF
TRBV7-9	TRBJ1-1	CASSSGHRMNTEAFF
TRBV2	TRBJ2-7	CAREGTGKDEQYF
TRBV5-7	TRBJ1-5	CASSLGQGLGQPQHF
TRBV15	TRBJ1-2	CATSRVQNYGYTF
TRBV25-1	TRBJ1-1	CASNKQGFDTEAFF
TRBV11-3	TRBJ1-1	CASRDRTDTEAFF
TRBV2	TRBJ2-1	CANPGPRGQYEQFF
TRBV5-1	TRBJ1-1	CASSFFDRTNTEAFF
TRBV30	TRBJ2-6	CAWEYQTGGTGANVLTF
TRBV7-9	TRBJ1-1	CASSLTGDTEAFF
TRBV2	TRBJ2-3	CASGAFDTQYF
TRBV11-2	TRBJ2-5	CASSLVDLGQETQYF